Listed below are T cell receptor beta chains from one sample, sequenced in a study of control samples from healthy donors and cancer patients. Assay used: immunoSEQ multiplex PCR; TCRdb lists only in-frame clones, some missing. The sample yields over 100,000 clones, 80% to 95% seen once. Sequencing was performed on blood. Source of these receptors: a woman aged 50 to 60 in good health. CDR3s include the opening cysteine and the closing phenylalanine or tryptophan. The D gene is left open where the match is weak. Expanded clones are given a class, and other clones once, few, many or no size at all.

j_gene | v_gene | d_gene | abundance | CDR3nt | CDR3aa
TRBJ2-7 | TRBV2 | TRBD1 | once | TGTGCCAGCTCAGGGACAGGATCCTACGAGCAGTACTTC | CASSGTGSYEQYF
TRBJ1-2 | TRBV2 | - | once | TGTGCCAGCAGTGGAGGCAACGAGGGAGTCTATGGCTACACCTTC | CASSGGNEGVYGYTF
TRBJ2-1 | TRBV3-1/TRBV3-2 | TRBD2 | - | TGTGCCAGCAGCCAAAGCGGGGGGGGCAGTGAGCAGTTCTTC | CASSQSGGGSEQFF
TRBJ2-1 | TRBV6-5 | TRBD2 | - | TGTGCCAGCAGTTACAGCCCTAGCGGACACAATGAGCAGTTCTTC | CASSYSPSGHNEQFF
TRBJ2-7 | TRBV4-1 | - | - | TGCGCCAGCAGCCCCGGGGAGGGGGCGCCTTCCTACGAGCAGTACTTC | CASSPGEGAPSYEQYF
TRBJ2-3 | TRBV7-7 | TRBD2 | few | TGTGCTAGCAGCCCTATAGCGGGGGGGACCACAGATACGCAGTATTTT | CASSPIAGGTTDTQYF
TRBJ2-5 | TRBV28 | TRBD1 | - | TGTGCCAGCAGTTTAAGGACAGGGTTAGAGACCCAGTACTTC | CASSLRTGLETQYF
TRBJ1-2 | TRBV5-6 | - | - | TGTGCCAGCAGCCCGCTGGACACAAACTATGGCTACACCTTC | CASSPLDTNYGYTF
TRBJ2-1 | TRBV6-6 | - | - | TGTGCCAGCAGTTCGCGACAGAGCTCCTACAATGAGCAGTTCTTC | CASSSRQSSYNEQFF
TRBJ2-3 | TRBV14 | TRBD2 | - | TGTGCCAGCAGCCTCCTCGCGGGGGGGGCCACAGATACGCAGTATTTT | CASSLLAGGATDTQYF
TRBJ1-6 | TRBV6-1 | - | - | TGTGCCAGCAGTGATTCGGGACGCCCTAATTCACCCCTCCACTTT | CASSDSGRPNSPLHF
TRBJ1-1 | TRBV11-2 | - | - | TGTGCCAGCAGCTTATTTGGGGCTGAAGCTTTCTTT | CASSLFGAEAFF
TRBJ2-7 | TRBV30 | TRBD2 | once | TGTGCCTGCAGTTCAAGCGGGAACGAGCAGTACTTC | CACSSSGNEQYF
TRBJ1-6 | TRBV7-9 | - | - | TGTGCCAGCAGATCAGGGGAAACCTATAATTCACCCCTCCACTTT | CASRSGETYNSPLHF
TRBJ1-4 | TRBV4-1 | - | - | TGCGCCAGCAGCTTGGACCGGAATGTAGGGGAAAAACTGTTTTTT | CASSLDRNVGEKLFF
TRBJ1-5 | TRBV6-1 | - | - | TGTGCCAGCAGTGAAGAAGTATCGGGACGGGGGGATCAGCCCCAGCATTTT | CASSEEVSGRGDQPQHF
TRBJ2-3 | TRBV19 | TRBD2 | - | TGTGCCAGTAGCATTAGCGGGAGTACAGATACGCAGTATTTT | CASSISGSTDTQYF
TRBJ2-1 | TRBV28 | TRBD2 | - | TGTGCCAGCAGTCGGCCCCTAGCGGGAGGGAATGAGCAGTTCTTC | CASSRPLAGGNEQFF
TRBJ2-7 | TRBV11-3 | TRBD2 | - | TGTGCCAGCAGCCCCGCGAGCGGGAATTCCGAGCAGTACTTC | CASSPASGNSEQYF
TRBJ2-7 | TRBV4-1 | - | once | TGCGCCAGCAGCCAGGGCCTCCGGGACCCGGTAAGCTTC | CASSQGLRDPVSF
TRBJ1-1 | TRBV7-6 | - | - | TGTGCCAGCAGCTTAAACAGGGTGACTGAAGCTTTCTTT | CASSLNRVTEAFF
TRBJ2-5 | TRBV5-1 | - | once | TGCGCCAGCAGCTTGATCGGACAAGAGACCCAGTACTTC | CASSLIGQETQYF
TRBJ2-4 | TRBV19 | TRBD1 | - | TGTGCCAGTAGCTCGACAGGGTCGGTAGCCAAAAACATTCAGTACTTC | CASSSTGSVAKNIQYF
TRBJ1-2 | TRBV5-6 | - | - | TGTGCCAGCACCAACAGGGTCTTCTATGGCTACACCTTC | CASTNRVFYGYTF
TRBJ2-7 | TRBV3-1/TRBV3-2 | - | - | TGTGCCAGCAGCCAAGGAGTTAGAGGAGAGCAGTACTTC | CASSQGVRGEQYF
TRBJ2-3 | TRBV5-3 | - | - | TGTGCCAGAAGCCCGGAGTGGGAACTCGGAGATACGCAGTATTTT | CARSPEWELGDTQYF
TRBJ2-2 | TRBV29-1 | - | - | TGCAGCGTTGTCGGAGGGGGCGCGGGCACCGGGGAGCTGTTTTTT | CSVVGGGAGTGELFF
TRBJ1-1 | TRBV27 | - | once | TGTGCCAGCAGCTTCGGAGGGGCTACTGAAGCTTTCTTT | CASSFGGATEAFF
TRBJ1-3 | TRBV24-1 | - | - | TGTGCCACCAGTGATTTGTGGCGGACCTCTGGAAACACCATATATTTT | CATSDLWRTSGNTIYF
TRBJ2-2 | TRBV20-1 | - | - | TGCAGTGCTAGTTTATGGGGTCGGAACACCGGGGAGCTGTTTTTT | CSASLWGRNTGELFF
TRBJ2-7 | TRBV5-1 | - | few | TGCGCCAGCAGCTTCAACCAGGGAAACTCGGTACGACGGACAACTGGGGAGCAGTACTTC | CASSFNQGNSVRRTTGEQYF
TRBJ2-1 | TRBV5-6 | - | - | TGTGCCAGCAGCCTTTGGACTCGACCCGCTGATGAGCAGTTCTTC | CASSLWTRPADEQFF
TRBJ2-1 | TRBV24-1 | - | few | TGTGCCACCGTGAGCAGGGTGGGTGAGCAGTTCTTC | CATVSRVGEQFF
TRBJ2-2 | TRBV27 | - | - | TGTGCCAGCAGTTTCAGTAGGACAGTTTCTGCCGGGGAGCTGTTTTTT | CASSFSRTVSAGELFF
TRBJ2-5 | TRBV12-3/TRBV12-4 | - | - | TGTGCCAGCAGTATCGGGACTCAAGAGACCCAGTACTTC | CASSIGTQETQYF
TRBJ2-1 | TRBV6-1 | - | - | TGTGCCAGCAGTGAGCGGGACGTATCTGAGCAGTTCTTC | CASSERDVSEQFF
TRBJ1-2 | TRBV19 | TRBD1 | - | TGTGCCAGCGACAGGGGGGCTGGCTACACCTTC | CASDRGAGYTF
TRBJ2-1 | TRBV5-6 | - | - | TGTGCCAGCAGCTTAAGGGACTCCTACAATGAGCAGTTCTTC | CASSLRDSYNEQFF
TRBJ1-1 | TRBV19 | - | - | TGTGCCAGTAGTATAGACGGGAAGGCTAGCACTGAAGCTTTCTTT | CASSIDGKASTEAFF
TRBJ2-1 | TRBV5-4 | - | few | TGTGCCAGCAGCTTGTCAAGGGCCATAAGCAATGAGCAGTTCTTC | CASSLSRAISNEQFF
TRBJ2-5 | TRBV7-8 | TRBD2 | - | TGTGCCAGCAGCTTAATTATCCAGCGGGAGGGTTGGACCCAGTACTTC | CASSLIIQREGWTQYF
TRBJ2-5 | TRBV30 | TRBD2 | - | TGTGCCTGGAGAAAGTTAGCGGGAGGTGAGACCCAGTACTTC | CAWRKLAGGETQYF
TRBJ2-1 | TRBV2 | - | - | TGTGCCAGCAGTGTAATCTCGGGGCTCACCTACAATGAGCAGTTCTTC | CASSVISGLTYNEQFF
TRBJ1-1 | TRBV18 | TRBD1 | - | TGTGCCAGCTCAACACAACAGGGGGCGTTGGAAACTGAAGCTTTCTTT | CASSTQQGALETEAFF
TRBJ1-1 | TRBV5-1 | - | - | TGCGCCAGCAGCCCCGTCCAGGGATTGGGCACTGAAGCTTTCTTT | CASSPVQGLGTEAFF
TRBJ2-3 | TRBV4-1 | TRBD2 | - | TGCGCCAGCAGCCAGTGGACTAGCGGGAGCGAAGATACGCAGTATTTT | CASSQWTSGSEDTQYF
TRBJ2-5 | TRBV28 | - | - | TGTGCCAGCAGCGATCCCTCTCCCTGGGAGACCCAGTACTTC | CASSDPSPWETQYF
TRBJ1-3 | TRBV7-6 | - | - | TGTGCCAGCAGCTTAGCGCTTGGAAACACCATATATTTT | CASSLALGNTIYF
TRBJ2-7 | TRBV4-1 | TRBD2 | - | TGCGCCAGCAGCCAAGAGCGGGGGTGGGAGCAGTACTTC | CASSQERGWEQYF